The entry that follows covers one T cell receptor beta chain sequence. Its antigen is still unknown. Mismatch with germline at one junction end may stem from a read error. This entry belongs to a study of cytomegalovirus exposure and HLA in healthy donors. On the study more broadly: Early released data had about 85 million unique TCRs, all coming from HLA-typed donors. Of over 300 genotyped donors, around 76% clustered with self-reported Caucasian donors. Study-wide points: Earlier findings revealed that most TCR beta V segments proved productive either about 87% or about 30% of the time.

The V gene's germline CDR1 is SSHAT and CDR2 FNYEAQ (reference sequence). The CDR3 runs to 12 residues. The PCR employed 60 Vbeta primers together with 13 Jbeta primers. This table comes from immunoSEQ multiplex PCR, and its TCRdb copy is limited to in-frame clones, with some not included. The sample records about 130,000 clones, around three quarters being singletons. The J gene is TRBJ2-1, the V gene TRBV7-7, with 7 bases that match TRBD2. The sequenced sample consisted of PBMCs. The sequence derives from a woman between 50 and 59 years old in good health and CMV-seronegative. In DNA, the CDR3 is TGTGCTAGCAGCACTGGACTAGGGGAGCAGTTCTTC. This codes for CASSTGLGEQFF. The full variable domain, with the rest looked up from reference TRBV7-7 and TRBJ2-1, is GAGVSQSPRYKVTKRGQDVTLRCDPISSHATLYWYQQALGQGPEFLTYFNYEAQPDKSGLPSDRFSAERPEGSISTLTIQRTEQRDSAMYRCASSTGLGEQFFGPGTRLTVL.